This T cell receptor beta chain was sequenced in a study of metastatic and nonmetastatic thyroid tumors. On the study more broadly: Repertoires were compared across blood and tumor or nodule tissue from malignant and benign thyroid patients. The study's findings and limits: Compared with benign nodules, malignant thyroid tumors were reported to have significantly higher TCR beta diversity in both blood and tumor.

This clone is classed as medium-sized. Its antigen is currently unknown. The ends were cut back, 4 bases at V and 6 bases at J, with 8 bases in the middle. The CDR3 has 13 residues. Germline V gives CDR1 KGHDR, CDR2 SFDVKD. The authors' processing: Between-group CDR3 differences, defined by clinicopathological status, yielded a distant-metastasis classifier for papillary thyroid cancer. TCRdb called clones again from the PCR reads with MiXCR. The authors' filters were not applied to this entry. Seen here are some 16,000 clones, approximately 25% observed once, and the top ten hold about 12%. Prior to thyroid surgery, none of the patients had received any treatment.

The sample taken for sequencing was tumor tissue. This receptor was obtained from a male donor with papillary thyroid cancer or a benign thyroid nodule (not recorded which). Some clones in this sample may be carry-over from other donors' samples. The V call is TRBV24-1, the J call TRBJ2-2; tentatively, D is TRBD1 (5 bases). The CDR3 sequence is CATSDRVSGELFF. CDR3 nucleotide sequence: TGTGCCACCAGTGACAGGGTGTCCGGGGAGCTGTTTTTT.